This record covers a single TCR beta chain. Its antigen is undetermined. Method: immunoSEQ multiplex PCR; TCRdb's copy keeps in-frame clones and lacks some. The table includes 35,000 to 45,000 clones, 74% detected once. The data are from a study of OX40 agonist ivuxolimab in advanced cancers. Study background: Patients were treated with ivuxolimab, an agonistic anti-OX40 (CD134) antibody.

Whole-study results and caveats: Low normalized clonal expansion also occurred in some nonresponding patients. On average, CD8+ T cells had more expanded clones than CD4+.

The sequenced sample was CD4+ or CD8+ T cells sorted from blood, obtained in a trial of the OX40 agonist ivuxolimab. The receptor's source is an adult with an advanced solid tumor such as melanoma, head and neck, liver or kidney cancer.

CDR3 sequence reads: CASSLGTTSNQPQHF. DNA for the CDR3: TGCGCCAGCAGCTTGGGGACAACTAGCAATCAGCCCCAGCATTTT. The chain employs TRBV5-1 and TRBJ1-5; the D gene is possibly TRBD1 (5 bases). V lost 0 bases, J lost 0 bases, and 7 bases lay in between. Germline V gene lookup returns CDR1 SGHRS and CDR2 YFSETQ. This CDR3 comprises 15 residues. Full variable domain (missing parts from reference TRBV5-1 and TRBJ1-5): KAGVTQTPRYLIKTRGQQVTLSCSPISGHRSVSWYQQTPGQGLQFLFEYFSETQRNKGNFPGRFSGRQFSNSRSEMNVSTLELGDSALYLCASSLGTTSNQPQHFGDGTRLSIL.